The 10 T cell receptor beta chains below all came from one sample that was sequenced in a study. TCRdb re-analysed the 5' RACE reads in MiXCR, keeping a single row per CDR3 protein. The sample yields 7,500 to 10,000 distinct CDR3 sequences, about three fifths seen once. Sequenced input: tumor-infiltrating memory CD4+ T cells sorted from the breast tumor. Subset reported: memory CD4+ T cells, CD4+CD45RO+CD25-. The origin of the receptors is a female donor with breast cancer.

This CDR3 reads CASSLDYTGYGYTF. CDR3 in DNA: TGCGCCAGCAGCTTGGACTACACGGGCTATGGCTACACCTTC. V usage is TRBV5-1 and J usage is TRBJ1-2; no firm D call. Germline CDR1 is SGHRS and CDR2 is YFSETQ. The CDR3 has 14 residues. Trimming cost V 0 bases and J 4 bases, with 10 bases left between them.

The DNA for the CDR3 is TGTGCCAGCAGCGCATTGGGCGGGAGGGCCGGTAATGAGCAGTTCTTC. Protein sequence: CASSALGGRAGNEQFF. V and J are TRBV7-8 and TRBJ2-1; 9 bases match TRBD2. Germline V gene data show CDR1 as SGHVS and CDR2 as FQNEAQ. The CDR3 totals 16 residues. V was pared by 5 bases and J by 7 bases, with 12 bases of the junction left unmatched.

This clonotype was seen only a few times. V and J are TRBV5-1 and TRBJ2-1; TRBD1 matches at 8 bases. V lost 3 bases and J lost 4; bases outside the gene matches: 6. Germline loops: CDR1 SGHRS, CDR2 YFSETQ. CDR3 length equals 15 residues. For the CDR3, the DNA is TGCGCCAGCAGCTACGGACAGGGAGGATACAATGAGCAGTTCTTC. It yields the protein CASSYGQGGYNEQFF.

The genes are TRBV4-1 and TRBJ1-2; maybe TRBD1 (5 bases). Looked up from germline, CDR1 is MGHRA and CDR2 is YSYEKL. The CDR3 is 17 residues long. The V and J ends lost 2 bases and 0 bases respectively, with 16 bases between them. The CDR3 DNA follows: TGCGCCAGCAGCCAATTGATTCGACAGTCAGCTAACTATGGCTACACCTTC. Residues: CASSQLIRQSANYGYTF.

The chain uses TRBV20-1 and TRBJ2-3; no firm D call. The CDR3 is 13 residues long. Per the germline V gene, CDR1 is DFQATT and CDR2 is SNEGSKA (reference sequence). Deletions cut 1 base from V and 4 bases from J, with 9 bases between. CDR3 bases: TGCAGTGCTAGAGGCAGCGCAGCAGATACGCAGTATTTT. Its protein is CSARGSAADTQYF.

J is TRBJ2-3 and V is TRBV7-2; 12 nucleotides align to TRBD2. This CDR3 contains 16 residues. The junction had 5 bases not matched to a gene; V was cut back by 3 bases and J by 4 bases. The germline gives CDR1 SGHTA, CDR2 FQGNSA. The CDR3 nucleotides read TGTGCCAGCAGCTTGCTAGGACTAGCGGGGTCAGATACGCAGTATTTT. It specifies CASSLLGLAGSDTQYF.

The CDR3 loop reads CASSRGLYGYTF. The CDR3 DNA is TGTGCCAGCAGTAGGGGGTTGTATGGCTACACCTTC. This sequence joins TRBV6-5 and TRBJ1-2, with a weak D call TRBD1 (6 bases). Trimming stripped 5 bases from V and 5 bases from J, with 9 bases between. The CDR3 contains 12 residues. From germline, CDR1 is MNHEY and CDR2 SVGAGI.

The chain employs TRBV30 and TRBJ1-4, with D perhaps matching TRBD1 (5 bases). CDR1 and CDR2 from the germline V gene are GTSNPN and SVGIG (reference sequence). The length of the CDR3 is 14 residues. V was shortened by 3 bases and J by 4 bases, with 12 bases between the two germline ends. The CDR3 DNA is TGTGCCTGGAGCGAGGACAACTATAATGAAAAACTGTTTTTT. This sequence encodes CAWSEDNYNEKLFF.

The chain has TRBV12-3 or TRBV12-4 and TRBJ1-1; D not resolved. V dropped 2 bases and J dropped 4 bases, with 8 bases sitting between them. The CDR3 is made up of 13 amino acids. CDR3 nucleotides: TGTGCCAGCAGTTTATTCGGAGTCACTGAAGCTTTCTTT. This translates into CASSLFGVTEAFF.

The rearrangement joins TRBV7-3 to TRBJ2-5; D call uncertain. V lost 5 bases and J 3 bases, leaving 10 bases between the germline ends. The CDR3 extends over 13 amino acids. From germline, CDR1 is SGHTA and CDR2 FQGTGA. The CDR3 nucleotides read TGTGCCAGCAGCGCGAACAGTAAAGAGACCCAGTACTTC. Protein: CASSANSKETQYF.